The 2 T cell receptor beta chains given below trace back to one sample, sequenced in a study of blood T cell repertoires in COVID-19. Assay: immunoSEQ multiplex PCR; the TCRdb copy retains only in-frame clones and omits some. The data contain under 65,000 clones, roughly 82% of them singletons. The sequencing input was peripheral blood. The source is a woman aged 60-75 years with acute or convalescent COVID-19.

The chain recombines TRBV6-1 with TRBJ1-2, with TRBD1 as a possible D gene (6 bases). The CDR3 consists of 17 residues. Germline CDR1 MNHNS, CDR2 SASEGT. V lost 2 bases to trimming and J lost 0 bases, with 16 bases between them. CDR3 loop: CASSELAGARPNYGYTF. CDR3 nucleotides: TGTGCCAGCAGTGAATTGGCAGGGGCGAGACCTAACTATGGCTACACCTTC.

The chain combines TRBV6-5 with TRBJ2-3; D gene ambiguous. V was shortened by 5 bases and J by 6 bases, with 12 bases between the two germline ends. Germline-derived CDR1 and CDR2 are MNHEY and SVGAGI. This CDR3 has 13 amino acids. CDR3: CASSPPSLDTQYF. The CDR3 nucleotides are TGTGCCAGCAGTCCCCCTAGTCTTGATACGCAGTATTTT.